This T cell receptor beta chain was found in a study of OX40 agonist ivuxolimab in advanced cancers. As for the study more broadly: Ivuxolimab was an agonistic, fully human IgG2 monoclonal antibody directed against OX40 (CD134), a costimulatory receptor. Partial responses were achieved by three dose-escalation patients, of whom one had hepatocellular carcinoma and two had cutaneous melanoma. Patients were allowed to have had prior anti-PD-1, anti-PD-L1 or anti-CTLA-4 therapy, and approximately 40% of the dose-escalation patients had been treated with checkpoint inhibitors. The purpose of peripheral TCRbeta sequencing was to test whether ivuxolimab changed TCR sequence diversity and led to clonal T-cell expansion. The paper describes the monotherapy dose-escalation part (N of about 52 patients) of the phase I trial of ivuxolimab. Among the roughly 54 dose-escalation patients, approximately 20 had hepatocellular carcinoma, about 15 melanoma, 9 renal cell carcinoma and 9 head and neck cancer. Intravenous ivuxolimab was administered to patients every 2 weeks at six dose levels: 0.01, 0.1, 0.3, 1.5, 3 and 10 mg/kg. In the dose-escalation cohort, around four fifths of patients were male, and the mean age was around 60 years, with a range of about 20 to 79. On the study overall, not on this receptor specifically: At doses of 0.1 to 3.0 mg/kg, clonal expansion of both CD4+ and CD8+ T cells in blood was seen between baseline and week 6. In partial responders in the 0.1-3.0 mg/kg groups, normalized peripheral clonal expansion was found to be among the lowest, especially among CD8+ T cells. The antigen specificity of the clonally expanded peripheral T cells was not determined. Low levels of normalized T-cell clonal expansion were also seen in some patients who did not respond. After ivuxolimab, CD8+ T cells had more expanded clones than CD4+ T cells on average.

The trial excluded patients who had a history of autoimmune disease or who were on systemic immunosuppression. Peripheral blood for TCR sequencing was collected from all dose cohorts at baseline, on cycle 4 day 1, and on cycle 7 day 1. Samples were obtained from an open-label, multicenter, first-in-human phase I dose-escalation trial of ivuxolimab. The trial enrolled adults with locally advanced or metastatic head and neck squamous cell, hepatocellular, melanoma or renal cell carcinoma. CD4+ and CD8+ T cells were sorted separately from peripheral blood before TCR sequencing. For sequencing of the TCRbeta CDR3 region, genomic DNA was extracted from the sorted cells. TCRbeta CDR3 regions were sequenced using the immunoSEQ Assay. The table comes from immuneACCESS by way of TCRdb, which keeps in-frame sequences with V and J called. Part of the clones is missing from these tables; in studies checked, under half for an unresolved V gene and the rest for unknown reasons. The sample table contains 15,000 or so clones; only one count was recorded for approximately 80% of them. Roughly 36% of the sample comes from the top ten.

Trimming at the junction amounts to 3 bases on V and 5 bases on J, and the germline ends lie 17 bases apart. The CDR3, from cysteine to phenylalanine, totals 15 residues. This entry keeps only the CDR3 DNA: 45 bases, framed from base 1. CDR1 is given as MNHEY and CDR2 as SMNVEV, both from the germline V gene (reference sequence). Notes on this clone: What this receptor recognizes is not known. The sample holds no much larger clone one base away, and base qualities are not on file.

The rearranged chain carries TRBV27 and TRBJ2-7; the D gene is possibly TRBD1 or TRBD2, with 5 bases matching each. The sequencing here drew on CD4+ or CD8+ T cells sorted from blood, taken in a trial of the OX40 agonist ivuxolimab. This TCR was sampled from an adult with an advanced solid tumor such as melanoma, head and neck, liver or kidney cancer. The CDR3 here reads CASSFMGEFHHEQYF. The sequenced DNA: TGTGCCAGCAGTTTCATGGGGGAGTTCCACCACGAGCAGTACTTC.